This T cell receptor beta chain appears in the sequencing data of a study of blood T cell repertoires in COVID-19. At the level of the study: Sources were T cells, B-cell-depleted T cells, or PBMCs; the material itself was cDNA or gDNA.

From germline, CDR1 is MDHEN and CDR2 SYDVKM. Germline trimming cut 3 bases from V and 1 base from J; bases unmatched to any gene: 6. This CDR3 is 16 amino acids long. Authors' methods: Reference gene primer amplification gave nucleated cell count estimates. Measured with immunoSEQ multiplex PCR; TCRdb has only the in-frame clones, and not every one. The V and J calls and clone size were taken over from that table, and D and trimming were inferred from the DNA. The data hold about 190,000 clones, with roughly 88% observed a single time. This clonotype was obtained from a man in his forties with acute COVID-19. V usage is TRBV28 and J usage is TRBJ2-3; 8 bases are shared with TRBD2. The sequencing input was PBMCs or T cells enriched from blood (not recorded which). The CDR3 is CASSFILADGTDTQYF. The CDR3 DNA follows: TGTGCCAGCAGTTTCATACTAGCGGACGGCACAGATACGCAGTATTTT.